The 30 T cell receptor beta chains given below trace back to one sample, sequenced in a study of blood T cell repertoires in COVID-19. The repertoire was sequenced with immunoSEQ multiplex PCR; TCRdb's copy has only in-frame clones and lacks some. Among roughly 360,000 clones, roughly 80% were seen once, and the ten largest hold 1.1%. Sequencing was done on a sample of peripheral blood. The source is a human donor with acute or convalescent COVID-19. The donor label of this sample is uncertain.

The V and J genes are TRBV28 and TRBJ1-2, with D possibly TRBD1 on 6 matching bases. V lost 5 bases and J lost 7, with 20 bases in between. The CDR3 is made up of 15 amino acids. The V gene's germline CDR1 is MDHEN and CDR2 SYDVKM. CDR3 in amino acids: CASSRLDRGAGGYTF. The CDR3 nucleotides read TGTGCCAGCAGTCGGTTGGATCGGGGGGCGGGTGGCTACACCTTC.

The rearrangement uses TRBV5-4 and TRBJ1-2, with 8 bases fitting TRBD1. The V and J ends lost 3 bases and 8 bases, in that order; junction bases with no gene match: 9. CDR3 length: 14 amino acids. Germline loops: CDR1 SGHNT, CDR2 YYREEE (reference sequence). CDR3 coding DNA: TGTGCCAGCAGCTACCGGGACAGGAGATCCGGCTACACCTTC. Protein sequence: CASSYRDRRSGYTF.

The chain couples TRBV4-1 to TRBJ1-2; 8 positions match TRBD1. Losses at the gene ends were 1 base for V and 2 bases for J; bases not matched to a gene: 6. The germline CDR1 and CDR2 sequences are MGHRA and YSYEKL. CDR3 length equals 16 residues. For the CDR3, the DNA is TGCGCCAGCAGCCAAGCCGGACAGGGTTTAAACTATGGCTACACCTTC. It encodes CASSQAGQGLNYGYTF.

About this clone: Other DNA sequences of this sample code for an identical CDR3. The V call is TRBV3-1 (or the pseudogene TRBV3-2), the J call TRBJ2-7; D may be TRBD2 (6 bases). V gave up 3 bases and J gave up 3 bases, with 12 bases separating them. This CDR3 is 14 amino acids long. Per the germline V gene, CDR1 is LGHDT and CDR2 is YNNKEL (reference sequence). CDR3 protein: CASSHGGGGYEQYF. Here the CDR3 DNA reads TGTGCCAGCAGCCACGGGGGTGGGGGCTACGAGCAGTACTTC.

This clone was picked up a small number of times. V usage is TRBV2 and J usage is TRBJ1-2; D gene uncertain. Between the trimmed V and J ends, which lost 4 bases and 4 bases, there was a span of 10 bases. CDR1 and CDR2 (germline): SNHLY, FYNNEI. This CDR3 spans 13 amino acids. The CDR3 loop is CASSVSGIYGYTF. The DNA for the CDR3 is TGTGCCAGCAGTGTGTCAGGTATCTATGGCTACACCTTC.

The chain employs TRBV9 and TRBJ1-1; D not certain. The CDR3 loop spans 15 amino acids. V lost 0 bases, J lost 6 bases, and 15 bases lay in between. Germline V gene sequence: CDR1 SGDLS, CDR2 YYNGEE. CDR3 sequence reads: CASSVGAFESAEAFF. The CDR3 DNA follows: TGTGCCAGCAGCGTAGGGGCGTTTGAATCCGCTGAAGCTTTCTTT.

The V and J genes are TRBV3-1 (or the pseudogene TRBV3-2) and TRBJ2-3, with 7 positions matching TRBD2. Germline CDR1 reads LGHDT; CDR2 reads YNNKEL (reference sequence). The junction had 13 bases not matched to a gene; V was cut back by 1 base and J by 6 bases. The CDR3 loop spans 17 amino acids. The CDR3 DNA follows: TGTGCCAGCAGCCAAGGGGCTAGCGGATTTTCAACGGATACGCAGTATTTT. Translated, it gives CASSQGASGFSTDTQYF.

The gene calls are TRBV6-8 and TRBJ2-7; D gene uncertain. Between the trimmed V and J ends, which lost 8 bases and 4 bases, there was a span of 12 bases. CDR3 size: 12 residues. The germline V gene has CDR1 MNHGY and CDR2 SAAAGT. The CDR3 nucleotides are TGTGCCAGCCCCCGCGGAGAATACGAGCAGTACTTC. Its protein product is CASPRGEYEQYF.

This clone was seen just once. The chain has TRBV5-4 and TRBJ1-2, with TRBD1 identical over 7 bases. This CDR3 has 15 amino acids. Trimming cost V 2 bases and J 7 bases; bases outside gene matches: 11. Per germline, CDR1 SGHNT and CDR2 YYREEE (reference sequence). In DNA form, the CDR3 reads TGTGCCAGCAGCTTACAACAACAGGGGAAGCTTGGCTACACCTTC. Its translation: CASSLQQQGKLGYTF.

The chain links TRBV2 to TRBJ2-7, with TRBD1 matching over 10 bases. CDR1 SNHLY and CDR2 FYNNEI come from the germline V gene. V was clipped by 4 bases and J by 6 bases; unmatched bases: 6. This CDR3 has 14 residues. The CDR3 is CASSVTRDRGEQYF. CDR3 in DNA: TGTGCCAGCAGTGTAACCCGGGACAGGGGCGAGCAGTACTTC. Supplemented by reference TRBV2 and TRBJ2-7, the full variable domain reads EPEVTQTPSHQVTQMGQEVILRCVPISNHLYFYWYRQILGQKVEFLVSFYNNEISEKSEIFDDQFSVERPDGSNFTLKIRSTKLEDSAMYFCASSVTRDRGEQYFGPGTRLTVT.

This chain joins TRBV2 and TRBJ1-5, with D possibly matching TRBD1 (5 bases). The germline gives CDR1 SNHLY, CDR2 FYNNEI. Trimming stripped 4 bases from V and 0 bases from J, with 10 bases between. The length of the CDR3 is 15 residues. CDR3 region: CASSGQHNSNQPQHF. In nucleotides, the CDR3 is TGTGCCAGCAGTGGACAGCACAATAGCAATCAGCCCCAGCATTTT.

In its sample, this clone was seen once. The V gene is TRBV5-5, the J gene TRBJ2-7; possibly TRBD2 for D (7 bases). Trimming removed 3 bases from V and 1 base from J, with 14 bases in between. CDR1 SGHKS and CDR2 YYEKEE come from the germline V gene (reference sequence). This CDR3 is 15 amino acids long. In nucleotides, the CDR3 is TGTGCCAGCAGCTCTGAGGGGGGGTTATCCTACGAGCAGTACTTC. Its translation: CASSSEGGLSYEQYF.

The chain carries TRBV7-8 and TRBJ1-4; D call uncertain. CDR3 length: 16 residues. V lost 5 bases, J lost 0 bases, and 13 bases lay in between. Germline CDR1 SGHVS, CDR2 FQNEAQ. The CDR3 spells CASSPQTGATNEKLFF. DNA for the CDR3: TGTGCCAGCAGCCCCCAGACGGGAGCAACTAATGAAAAACTGTTTTTT.

The genes are TRBV7-6 and TRBJ1-4, with D uncertain. CDR1 SGHVS and CDR2 FNYEAQ come from the germline V gene. CDR3 length: 12 residues. Trimming took off 5 bases at V and 7 bases at J, with 8 bases between the two ends. The CDR3 nucleotides are TGTGCCAGCAGCGACCGGGGTGAAAAACTGTTTTTT. It is translated as CASSDRGEKLFF.

This clone appeared many times. One end of the junction is discordant with germline, which a read error may explain. The V and J genes are TRBV6-1 and TRBJ2-7, with 13 positions matching TRBD2. The CDR3 runs 16 residues. From germline, CDR1 is MNHNS and CDR2 SASEGT. The CDR3 reads CASSEALGTSGDARDF. As DNA, the CDR3 is TGTGCCAGCAGTGAAGCCCTAGGGACTAGCGGGGACGCGAGGGACTTC.

The chain has TRBV5-1 and TRBJ1-6; 7 positions match TRBD1. V lost 0 bases to trimming and J lost 9 bases; unmatched junction nucleotides: 6. Germline lookup yields CDR1 SGHRS and CDR2 YFSETQ. This CDR3 has 15 amino acids. DNA for the CDR3: TGCGCCAGCAGCTTGGCCCCAGACAGGGTTTCACCCCTCCACTTT. It translates to CASSLAPDRVSPLHF.

The chain has TRBV15 and TRBJ1-2; tentatively, D is TRBD1 (5 bases). Germline V gene data show CDR1 as LNHNV and CDR2 as YYDKDF (reference sequence). The CDR3 is made up of 17 amino acids. Between the trimmed V and J ends, which lost 1 base and 0 bases, there was a span of 15 bases. The CDR3, as DNA: TGTGCCACCAGCAGAGTTATACCAGGGTCTACTAACTATGGCTACACCTTC. It is translated as CATSRVIPGSTNYGYTF.

The genes are TRBV5-4 and TRBJ1-2, with 8 nucleotides matching TRBD1. The germline CDR1 and CDR2 sequences are SGHNT and YYREEE (reference sequence). This CDR3 region has 13 residues. V shed 4 bases and J 8 bases; nucleotides not matched to a gene: 7. The CDR3 sequence is CASSPDGQGGYTF. CDR3 nucleotides: TGTGCCAGCAGCCCGGACGGACAGGGAGGCTACACCTTC.

The chain links TRBV6-5 to TRBJ1-1; weak D call: TRBD1 (5 bases). CDR3 length: 11 amino acids. The germline CDR1 and CDR2 sequences are MNHEY and SVGAGI. The V gene lost 10 bases and the J gene lost 1 base, with 7 bases spanning the gap. CDR3 amino acids: CATGKNTEAFF. Written as DNA, the CDR3 is TGTGCCACAGGGAAGAACACTGAAGCTTTCTTT.

The V and J genes are TRBV15 and TRBJ1-1; D possibly corresponds to TRBD1 (5 bases). Trimming removed 2 bases at V and 4 bases at J, with 11 bases between. CDR1 LNHNV and CDR2 YYDKDF come from the germline V gene (reference sequence). The CDR3 is made up of 14 amino acids. The CDR3 protein is CATSRHGTFTEAFF. CDR3 sequence (DNA): TGTGCCACCAGCAGACATGGGACTTTCACTGAAGCTTTCTTT.

V is TRBV7-8 and J is TRBJ1-6, with 7 bases fitting TRBD1. The V gene's germline CDR1 is SGHVS and CDR2 FQNEAQ. The CDR3 loop spans 16 amino acids. After removal of 1 base from V and 1 base from J, the junction contained 1 base not matched to a gene. For the CDR3, the DNA is TGTGCCAGCAGCTTAGAGGGGGCGTCCTATAATTCACCCCTCCACTTT. Protein sequence: CASSLEGASYNSPLHF.

This clone was counted a few times. The chain's CDR3 is CASSTQDRNTEAFF. DNA for the CDR3: TGTGCCAGCAGCACCCAGGACAGAAACACTGAAGCTTTCTTT. V is TRBV7-6 and J is TRBJ1-1, with a tentative D call TRBD1 (6 bases). Trimming shortened V by 5 bases and J by 2 bases, and 12 bases separated the two germline ends. The germline V gene encodes CDR1 SGHVS and CDR2 FNYEAQ. The CDR3 length is 14 residues. Full variable domain (rest looked up from reference TRBV7-6 and TRBJ1-1): GAGVSQSPRYKVTKRGQDVALRCDPISGHVSLYWYRQALGQGPEFLTYFNYEAQQDKSGLPNDRFSAERPEGSISTLTIQRTEQRDSAMYRCASSTQDRNTEAFFGQGTRLTVV.

The chain has TRBV7-9 and TRBJ2-2, with 8 positions matching TRBD2. Germline values: CDR1 SEHNR, CDR2 FQNEAQ (reference sequence). CDR3 size: 17 residues. After removal of 2 bases from V and 4 bases from J, the junction contained 9 bases not matched to a gene. The CDR3 DNA reads as TGTGCCAGCAGCTTAATCTTCCAGCGGGAGTTCACCGGGGAGCTGTTTTTT. This codes for CASSLIFQREFTGELFF.

This rearrangement joins TRBV19 to TRBJ1-1; 8 bases align to TRBD1. The CDR3 extends over 13 amino acids. The germline gives CDR1 LNHDA, CDR2 SQIVND (reference sequence). Trimming cost V 5 bases and J 7 bases; bases outside gene matches: 6. The CDR3 is CASSLGQGDEAFF. The DNA for the CDR3 is TGTGCCAGTAGTCTCGGACAGGGAGATGAAGCTTTCTTT.

The chain recombines TRBV7-9 with TRBJ2-7; D is possibly TRBD2 (6 bases). The germline CDR1 and CDR2 sequences are SEHNR and FQNEAQ (reference sequence). The CDR3 loop spans 13 amino acids. With 1 base removed from V and 6 bases from J, the gap between germline ends came to 10 bases. CDR3 in DNA: TGTGCCAGCAGCTTAGGGGACTTTACCGAGCAGTACTTC. Translated: CASSLGDFTEQYF.

Concerning this clone itself: An end of the junction differs from the germline gene, which may be a read error. V is TRBV30 and J is TRBJ1-4; 10 bases are a match to TRBD1. The CDR3 extends over 13 amino acids. The germline CDR1 and CDR2 sequences are GTSNPN and SVGIG (reference sequence). Written as DNA, the CDR3 is TGTGCCTGGAGTGCAGACCCCCGGGACAGGGGTATTTTT. It encodes CAWSADPRDRGIF.

The count of this clone is one. J is TRBJ1-2 and V is TRBV28, with TRBD1 identical over 9 bases. Germline assignment: CDR1 MDHEN and CDR2 SYDVKM. CDR3 size: 14 residues. Germline trimming cut 8 bases from V and 5 bases from J; bases unmatched to any gene: 9. CDR3 coding DNA: TGTGCCAGCGGCACGACAGGGGGGACTTATGGCTACACCTTC. As protein: CASGTTGGTYGYTF.

The genes are TRBV5-1 and TRBJ2-3; maybe TRBD1 (5 bases). V was trimmed by 3 bases and J by 0 bases, leaving 14 bases between them. Per germline, CDR1 SGHRS and CDR2 YFSETQ. The CDR3 is made up of 16 amino acids. The CDR3 nucleotides read TGCGCCAGCAGCTCGAAAGGACACTCTAGCACAGATACGCAGTATTTT. This sequence encodes CASSSKGHSSTDTQYF.

V is TRBV10-2 and J is TRBJ2-7, with 10 bases aligning to TRBD2. The junction had 5 bases not matched to a gene; V was cut back by 6 bases and J by 3 bases. This CDR3 has 14 residues. The V gene's germline CDR1 is WSHSY and CDR2 SAAADI. CDR3 sequence: CASRSSGRGYEQYF. The CDR3, as DNA: TGCGCCAGCAGATCTAGCGGGAGAGGCTACGAGCAGTACTTC.

The rearrangement links TRBV6-5 to TRBJ1-2; the D is unclear. CDR1 and CDR2 from the germline V gene are MNHEY and SVGAGI. The CDR3 runs to 12 residues. The germline V and J ends were trimmed by 6 bases and 3 bases, with 8 bases remaining between them. DNA of the CDR3: TGTGCCAGCAGAGAGACTGACTATGGCTACACCTTC. Protein sequence: CASRETDYGYTF.